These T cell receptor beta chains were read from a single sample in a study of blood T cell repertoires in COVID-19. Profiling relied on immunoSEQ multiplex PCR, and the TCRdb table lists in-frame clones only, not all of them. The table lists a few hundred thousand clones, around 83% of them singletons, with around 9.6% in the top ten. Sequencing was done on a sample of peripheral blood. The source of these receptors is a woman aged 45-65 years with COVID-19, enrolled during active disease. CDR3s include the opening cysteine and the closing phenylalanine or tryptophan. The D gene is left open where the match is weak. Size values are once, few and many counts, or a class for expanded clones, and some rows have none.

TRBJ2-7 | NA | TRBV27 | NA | TGTGCCAGCAGTTTATCCCCCTCTTGGGGGGTCGAGCAGTACTTC | CASSLSPSWGVEQYF
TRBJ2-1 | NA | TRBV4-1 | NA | TGCGCCAGCAGCCAAGCGTTGGAGTGGGCGGGTTTGAAGTTCTTC | CASSQALEWAGLKFF
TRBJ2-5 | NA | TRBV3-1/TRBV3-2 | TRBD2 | TGTGCCAGCAGCCAAGAGCAGGGACTAGCGACAGAGACCCAGTACTTC | CASSQEQGLATETQYF
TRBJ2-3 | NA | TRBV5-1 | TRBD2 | TGCGCCAGCAGCATAGCGGGGATGGTTAGCACAGATACGCAGTATTTT | CASSIAGMVSTDTQYF
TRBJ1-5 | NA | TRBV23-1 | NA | TGCGCCAGCAGTCGAGGGGGTCTTGGTCAGCCCCAGCATTTT | CASSRGGLGQPQHF
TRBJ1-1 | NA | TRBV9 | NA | TGTGCCAGCAGCGTAGAGGGCGGGGGCTTTATGAACACTGAAGCTTTCTTT | CASSVEGGGFMNTEAFF
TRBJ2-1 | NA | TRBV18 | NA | TGTGCCAGCTCACCCAGGCAGGGGTCCTACAATGAGCAGTTCTTC | CASSPRQGSYNEQFF
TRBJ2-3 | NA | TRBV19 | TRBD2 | TGTGCCAGTAGTATAGGCGCTAGCGGGGGGCAGGTGACAGATACGCAGTATTTT | CASSIGASGGQVTDTQYF
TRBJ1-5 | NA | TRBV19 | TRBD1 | TGTGCCAGTAGTATTGGGAGGGACAGGATGAATCAGCCCCAGCATTTT | CASSIGRDRMNQPQHF
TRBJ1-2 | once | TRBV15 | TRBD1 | TGTGCCACCCAAGAACAGGGGGCTTCTTTCTCGAGATGGCGCTACACCTTC | CATQEQGASFSRWRYTF
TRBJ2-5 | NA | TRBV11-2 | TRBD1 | TGTGCCAGCGGAAGACAGGGTTTGGAGACCCAGTACTTC | CASGRQGLETQYF
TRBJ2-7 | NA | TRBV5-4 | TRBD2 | TGTGCCAGCAGCTTGGGACTAGCGGGGGGGCCACGGGAGCAGTACTTC | CASSLGLAGGPREQYF
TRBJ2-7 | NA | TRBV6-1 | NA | TGTGCCAGCAGTGAAGAGGTTGGGACACCAAGGGGCGAGCAGTACTTC | CASSEEVGTPRGEQYF
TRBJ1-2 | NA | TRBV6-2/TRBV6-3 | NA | TGTGCCAGCAGCTCTACAGGGATCTATGGCTACACCTTC | CASSSTGIYGYTF
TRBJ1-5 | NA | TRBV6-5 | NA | TGTGCCAGCAATATAGATAGGGGAAGGCAGCCCCAGCATTTT | CASNIDRGRQPQHF
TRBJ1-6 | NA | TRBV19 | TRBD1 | TGTGCCAGTAGTATAATAGGGACAGGGTCTTCACCCCTCCACTTT | CASSIIGTGSSPLHF
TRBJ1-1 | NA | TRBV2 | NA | TGTGCCAGCTCCTACACTGAAGCTTTCTTT | CASSYTEAFF
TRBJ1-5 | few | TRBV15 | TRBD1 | TGTGCCACCAGCAGAGGAGGGGGCGGGGATCAGCCCCAGCATTTT | CATSRGGGGDQPQHF
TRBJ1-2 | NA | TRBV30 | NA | TGTGCCGGAAACCCAGGGCTAACTAACTATGGCTACACCTTC | CAGNPGLTNYGYTF
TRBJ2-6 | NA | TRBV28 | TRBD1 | TGTGCCAGCAGTTTATTGAGAAATAGACAGGGAGTTGGAACTGGGGCCAACGTCCTGACTTTC | CASSLLRNRQGVGTGANVLTF
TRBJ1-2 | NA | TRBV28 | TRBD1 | TGTGCCAGCAGCGGGACAGGGCCCTACACCTTC | CASSGTGPYTF
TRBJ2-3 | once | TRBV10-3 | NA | TGTGCCACATACGTGGGGGCCGGAGATACGCAGTATTTT | CATYVGAGDTQYF
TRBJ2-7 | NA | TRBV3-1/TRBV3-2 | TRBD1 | TGTGCCAGCAGCCAACGTACCGGGACAGGGGTAGGCGAGCAGTACTTC | CASSQRTGTGVGEQYF
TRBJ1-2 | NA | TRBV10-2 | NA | TGCGCCAGCAGTTATGGACAAACCTATGGCTACACCTTC | CASSYGQTYGYTF
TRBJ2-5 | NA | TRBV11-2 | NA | TGTGCCAGCAGCTTAGGGGCTAGCGATGAGACCCAGTACTTC | CASSLGASDETQYF
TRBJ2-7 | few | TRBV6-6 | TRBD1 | TGTGCCAGCAGCCCGACAGGGGGAGGCGAGCAGTACTTC | CASSPTGGGEQYF
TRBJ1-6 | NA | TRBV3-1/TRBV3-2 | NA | TGTGCCAGCAGCCAAGATAGAGGGCGGATGCATTCACCCCTCCACTTT | CASSQDRGRMHSPLHF
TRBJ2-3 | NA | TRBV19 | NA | TGTGCCAGTAGTACGCCAAGACCGGGAGTTGCAGATACGCAGTATTTT | CASSTPRPGVADTQYF
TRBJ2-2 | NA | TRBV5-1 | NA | TGCGCCAGCAGCTTGGGTCGGGGTTTGGGCACCGGGGAGCTGTTTTTT | CASSLGRGLGTGELFF
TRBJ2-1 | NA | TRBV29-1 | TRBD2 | TGCAGCGTTGAGGGCCTACTAGCGGGGGCCCCGTACTCCTACAATGAGCAGTTCTTC | CSVEGLLAGAPYSYNEQFF
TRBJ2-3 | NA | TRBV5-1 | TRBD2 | TGCGCCAGCAGCTTCGGGACTAGCGGACTCACAGATACGCAGTATTTT | CASSFGTSGLTDTQYF
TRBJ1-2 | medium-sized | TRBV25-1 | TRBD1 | TGTGCCAGCCACACAGGGGCCAAGGAACATGGCTACACCTTC | CASHTGAKEHGYTF
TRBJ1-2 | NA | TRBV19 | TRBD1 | TGTGCCAGTAGTGCGGGACAGCCCCATAACTATGGCTACACCTTC | CASSAGQPHNYGYTF
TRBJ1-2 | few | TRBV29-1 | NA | TGCAGCGTTGACAGGGGCCGGGGGGCTAATGGCTACACCTTC | CSVDRGRGANGYTF
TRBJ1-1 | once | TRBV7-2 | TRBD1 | TGTGCCAGCAGTCACAGGCGAACAGGGGCAGCCCCTGAAGCTTTCTTT | CASSHRRTGAAPEAFF
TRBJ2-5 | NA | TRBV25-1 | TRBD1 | TGTGCCAGCAGTGCCAGGACAGGGGAGGAGACCCAGTACTTC | CASSARTGEETQYF
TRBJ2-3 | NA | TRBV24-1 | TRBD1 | TGTGCCACCAGCTCCCCAAAAGACAGGGGGCGAGGAGATACGCAGTATTTT | CATSSPKDRGRGDTQYF
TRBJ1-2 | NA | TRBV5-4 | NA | TGTGCCAGCAGCTTGGTTCAGGGGCCGGGAGGCTACACCTTC | CASSLVQGPGGYTF
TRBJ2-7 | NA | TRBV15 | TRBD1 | TGTGCCACCAGCAGAGACAGGGGGCGCATAATTGAGCAGTACTTC | CATSRDRGRIIEQYF
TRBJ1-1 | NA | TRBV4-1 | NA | TGCGCCAGCAGCCACTCTTTAGCTGAAGCTTTCTTT | CASSHSLAEAFF
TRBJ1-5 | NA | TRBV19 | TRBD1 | TGTGCCAGTAGTATGGGACAGACGATCGGGCAGCCCCAGCATTTT | CASSMGQTIGQPQHF
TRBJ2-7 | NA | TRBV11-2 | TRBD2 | TGTGCCAGCAGCTTACTCCCTGGGAGGGTTAACGAGCAGTACTTC | CASSLLPGRVNEQYF